This T cell receptor beta chain was observed in a study of PD-1 blockade in classical Hodgkin lymphoma. A single count supports this clone. Its antigen is as yet unknown. Assay: immunoSEQ multiplex PCR; the TCRdb copy retains only in-frame clones and omits some. The profile shows fewer than 3,000 clones, 70% to 75% of them singletons. Every patient relapsed after autologous stem cell transplantation, and brentuximab vedotin exposure varied. Thawed PBMCs supplied CD8+ T cells via magnetic negative selection. Study findings and constraints: Complete responders entered with baseline diversity on par with newly diagnosed patients, the results showed.

The TCR sequence derives from a human donor with classical Hodgkin lymphoma. This specimen consisted of CD8+ T cells from blood, obtained at baseline.

CDR3 DNA sequence: TGTGCCAGCAGCGTAGAGTTTTTCCCCGTCGGGGCCAACTATGGCTACACCTTC. As protein: CASSVEFFPVGANYGYTF. V and J are TRBV9 and TRBJ1-2, with D possibly being TRBD1 (5 bases). Trimming shortened V by 0 bases and J by 2 bases, and 20 bases separated the two germline ends. The CDR3 extends over 18 amino acids. CDR1 and CDR2 from the germline V gene are SGDLS and YYNGEE.